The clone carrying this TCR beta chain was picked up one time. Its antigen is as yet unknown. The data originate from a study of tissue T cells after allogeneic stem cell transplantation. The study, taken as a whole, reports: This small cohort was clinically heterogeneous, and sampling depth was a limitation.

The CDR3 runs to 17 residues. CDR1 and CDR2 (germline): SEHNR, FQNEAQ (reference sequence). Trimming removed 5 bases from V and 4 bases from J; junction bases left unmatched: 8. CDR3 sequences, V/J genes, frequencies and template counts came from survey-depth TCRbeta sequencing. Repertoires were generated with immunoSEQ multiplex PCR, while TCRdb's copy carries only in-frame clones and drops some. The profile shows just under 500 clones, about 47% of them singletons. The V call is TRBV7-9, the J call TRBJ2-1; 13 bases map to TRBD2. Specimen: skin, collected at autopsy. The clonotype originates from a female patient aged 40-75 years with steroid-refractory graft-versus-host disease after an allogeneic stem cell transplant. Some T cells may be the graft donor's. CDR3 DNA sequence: TGTGCCAGCAGCACCGGGACTAGCGGGATGTTGTACAATGAGCAGTTCTTC. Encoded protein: CASSTGTSGMLYNEQFF.